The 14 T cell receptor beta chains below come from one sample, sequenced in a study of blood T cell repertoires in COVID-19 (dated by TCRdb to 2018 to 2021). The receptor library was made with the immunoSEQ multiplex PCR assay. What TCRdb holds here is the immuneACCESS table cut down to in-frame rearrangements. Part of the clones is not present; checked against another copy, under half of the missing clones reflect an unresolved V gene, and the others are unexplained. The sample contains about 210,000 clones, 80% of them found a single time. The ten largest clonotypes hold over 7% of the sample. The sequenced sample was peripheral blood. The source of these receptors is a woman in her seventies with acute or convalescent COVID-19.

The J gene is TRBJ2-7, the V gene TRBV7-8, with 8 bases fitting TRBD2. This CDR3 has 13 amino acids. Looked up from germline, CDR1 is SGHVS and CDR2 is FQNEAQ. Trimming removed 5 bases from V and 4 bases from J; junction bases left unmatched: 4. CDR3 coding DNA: TGTGCCAGCAGCCCGTCGGGGGGGTACGAGCAGTACTTC. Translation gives CASSPSGGYEQYF.

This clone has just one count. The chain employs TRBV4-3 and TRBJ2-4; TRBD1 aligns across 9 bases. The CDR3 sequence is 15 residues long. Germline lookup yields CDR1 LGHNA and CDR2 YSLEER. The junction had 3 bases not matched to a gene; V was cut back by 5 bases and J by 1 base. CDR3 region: CASSRTGEAKNIQYF. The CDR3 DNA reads TGCGCCAGCAGCAGGACAGGGGAGGCCAAAAACATTCAGTACTTC.

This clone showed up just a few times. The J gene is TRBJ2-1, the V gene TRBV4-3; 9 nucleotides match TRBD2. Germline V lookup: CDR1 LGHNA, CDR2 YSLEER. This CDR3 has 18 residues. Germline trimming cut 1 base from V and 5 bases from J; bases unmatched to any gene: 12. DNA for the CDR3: TGCGCCAGCAGCCAAGTTTATAGGGAGCGGGGGGTTAACAATGAGCAGTTCTTC. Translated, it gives CASSQVYRERGVNNEQFF.

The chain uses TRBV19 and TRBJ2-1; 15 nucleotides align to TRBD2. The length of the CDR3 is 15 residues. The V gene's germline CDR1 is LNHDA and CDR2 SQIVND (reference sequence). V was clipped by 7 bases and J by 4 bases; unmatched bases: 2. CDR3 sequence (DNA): TGTGCCAGTATGGGACTAGCGGGAGGATACAATGAGCAGTTCTTC. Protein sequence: CASMGLAGGYNEQFF.

CDR3 residues: CASSPRARQGETGELFF. The CDR3 coding sequence is TGTGCCAGCTCACCCAGGGCACGGCAGGGGGAGACCGGGGAGCTGTTTTTT. This chain links TRBV18 with TRBJ2-2; the match to TRBD1 covers 7 bases. Trimming cost V 3 bases and J 5 bases; bases outside gene matches: 12. Per the germline V gene, CDR1 is KGHSH and CDR2 is LQKENI. This CDR3 is built from 17 residues.

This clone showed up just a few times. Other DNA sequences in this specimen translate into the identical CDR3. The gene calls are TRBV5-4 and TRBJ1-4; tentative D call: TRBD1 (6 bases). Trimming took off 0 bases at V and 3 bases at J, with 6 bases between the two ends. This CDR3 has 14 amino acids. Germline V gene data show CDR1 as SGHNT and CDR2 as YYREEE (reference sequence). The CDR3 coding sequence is TGTGCCAGCAGCTTGGACAGGGCTAATGAAAAACTGTTTTTT. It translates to CASSLDRANEKLFF.

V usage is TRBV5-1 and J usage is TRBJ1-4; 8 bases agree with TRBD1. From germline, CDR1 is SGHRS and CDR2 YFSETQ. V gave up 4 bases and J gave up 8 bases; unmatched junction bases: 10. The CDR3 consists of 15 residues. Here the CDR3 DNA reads TGCGCCAGCAGCCCGACATTGACAGGGGAGGAAAAACTGTTTTTT. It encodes CASSPTLTGEEKLFF.

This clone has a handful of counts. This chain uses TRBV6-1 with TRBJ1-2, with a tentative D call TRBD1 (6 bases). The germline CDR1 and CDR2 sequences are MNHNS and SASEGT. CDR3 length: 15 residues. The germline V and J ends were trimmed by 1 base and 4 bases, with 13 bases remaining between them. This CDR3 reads CASSEGRVDSYGYTF. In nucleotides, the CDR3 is TGTGCCAGCAGTGAAGGTCGCGTGGACAGCTATGGCTACACCTTC.

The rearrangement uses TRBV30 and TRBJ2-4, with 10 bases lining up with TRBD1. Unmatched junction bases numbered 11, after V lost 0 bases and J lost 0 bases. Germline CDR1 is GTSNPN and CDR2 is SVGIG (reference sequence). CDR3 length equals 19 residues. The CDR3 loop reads CAWSVTGQGHKTAKNIQYF. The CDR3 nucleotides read TGTGCCTGGAGTGTAACGGGACAGGGGCATAAAACAGCCAAAAACATTCAGTACTTC. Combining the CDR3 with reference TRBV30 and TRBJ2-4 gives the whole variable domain SQTIHQWPATLVQPVGSPLSLECTVEGTSNPNLYWYRQAAGRGLQLLFYSVGIGQISSEVPQNLSASRPQDRQFILSSKKLLLSDSGFYLCAWSVTGQGHKTAKNIQYFGAGTRLSVL.

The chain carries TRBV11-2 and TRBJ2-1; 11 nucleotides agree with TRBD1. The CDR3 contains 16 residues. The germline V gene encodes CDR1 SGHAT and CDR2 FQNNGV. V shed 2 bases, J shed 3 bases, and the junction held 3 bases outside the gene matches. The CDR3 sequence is CASSLIGTGGYNEQFF. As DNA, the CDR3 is TGTGCCAGCAGCTTAATCGGGACAGGGGGCTACAATGAGCAGTTCTTC.

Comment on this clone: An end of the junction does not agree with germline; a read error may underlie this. CDR3 nucleotides: TGTGCCAGCAGTTACGACAACAGGGGCACGGATACGCAGTATTTT. This sequence encodes CASSYDNRGTDTQYF. The rearrangement links TRBV6-5 to TRBJ2-3, with TRBD1 matching over 7 bases. The CDR3 has 15 residues. Germline V gene lookup returns CDR1 MNHEY and CDR2 SVGAGI.

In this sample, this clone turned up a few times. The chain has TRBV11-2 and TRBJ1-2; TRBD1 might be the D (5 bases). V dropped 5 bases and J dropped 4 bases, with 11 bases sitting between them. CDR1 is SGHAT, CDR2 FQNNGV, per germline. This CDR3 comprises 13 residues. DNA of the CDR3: TGTGCCAGCAGCCAAGGGGTAGGCTATGGCTACACCTTC. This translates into CASSQGVGYGYTF.

The CDR3 loop is CASSSKPPQGDINQPQHF. The CDR3 DNA reads TGTGCCAGCAGTTCCAAGCCCCCACAGGGTGATATCAATCAGCCCCAGCATTTT. The V gene is TRBV27, the J gene TRBJ1-5; possibly TRBD1 for D (6 bases). V lost 4 bases to trimming and J lost 3 bases, with 22 bases between them. The CDR3 loop spans 18 amino acids. Looked up from germline, CDR1 is MNHEY and CDR2 is SMNVEV (reference sequence).

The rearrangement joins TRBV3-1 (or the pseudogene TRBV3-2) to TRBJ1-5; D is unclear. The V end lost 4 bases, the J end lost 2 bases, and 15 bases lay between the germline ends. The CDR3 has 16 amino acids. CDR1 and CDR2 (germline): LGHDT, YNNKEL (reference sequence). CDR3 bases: TGTGCCAGCAGCCCCGAACTCACCGGGTGCAATCAGCCCCAGCATTTT. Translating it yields CASSPELTGCNQPQHF.